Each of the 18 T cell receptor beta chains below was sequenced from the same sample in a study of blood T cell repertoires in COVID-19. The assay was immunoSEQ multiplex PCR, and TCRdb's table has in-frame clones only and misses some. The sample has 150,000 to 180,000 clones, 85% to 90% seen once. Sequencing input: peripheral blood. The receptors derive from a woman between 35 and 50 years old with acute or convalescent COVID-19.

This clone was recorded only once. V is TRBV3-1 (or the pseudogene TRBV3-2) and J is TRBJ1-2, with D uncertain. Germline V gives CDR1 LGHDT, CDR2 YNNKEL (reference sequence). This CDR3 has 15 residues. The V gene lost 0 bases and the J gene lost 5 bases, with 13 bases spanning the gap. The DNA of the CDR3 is TGTGCCAGCAGCCAAGATTGGAACAGTCGATATGGCTACACCTTC. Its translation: CASSQDWNSRYGYTF.

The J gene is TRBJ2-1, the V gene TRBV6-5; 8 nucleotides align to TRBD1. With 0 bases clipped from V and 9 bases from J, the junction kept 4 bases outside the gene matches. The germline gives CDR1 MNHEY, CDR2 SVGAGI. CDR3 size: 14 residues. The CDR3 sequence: CASSYSTGVIEQFF. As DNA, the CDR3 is TGTGCCAGCAGTTACTCGACAGGGGTTATTGAGCAGTTCTTC.

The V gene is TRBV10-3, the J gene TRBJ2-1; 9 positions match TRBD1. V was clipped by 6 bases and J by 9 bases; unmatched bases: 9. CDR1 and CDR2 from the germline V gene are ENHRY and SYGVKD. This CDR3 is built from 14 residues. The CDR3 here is CAISPGQGNTEQFF. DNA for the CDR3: TGTGCCATCAGCCCGGGACAGGGTAACACTGAGCAGTTCTTC.

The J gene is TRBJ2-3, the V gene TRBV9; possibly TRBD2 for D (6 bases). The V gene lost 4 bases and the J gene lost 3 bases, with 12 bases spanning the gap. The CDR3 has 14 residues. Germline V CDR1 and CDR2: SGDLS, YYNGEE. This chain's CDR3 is CASSPAGRTDTQYF. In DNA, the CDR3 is TGTGCCAGCAGCCCCGCGGGAAGGACAGATACGCAGTATTTT.

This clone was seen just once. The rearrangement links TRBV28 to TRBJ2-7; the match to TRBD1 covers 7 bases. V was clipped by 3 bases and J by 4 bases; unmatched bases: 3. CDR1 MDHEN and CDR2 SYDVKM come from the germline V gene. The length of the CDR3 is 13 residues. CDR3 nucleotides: TGTGCCAGCAGTTTGGGACAGAAGTACGAGCAGTACTTC. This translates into CASSLGQKYEQYF. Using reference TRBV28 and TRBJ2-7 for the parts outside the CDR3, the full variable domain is DVKVTQSSRYLVKRTGEKVFLECVQDMDHENMFWYRQDPGLGLRLIYFSYDVKMKEKGDIPEGYSVSREKKERFSLILESASTNQTSMYLCASSLGQKYEQYFGPGTRLTVT.

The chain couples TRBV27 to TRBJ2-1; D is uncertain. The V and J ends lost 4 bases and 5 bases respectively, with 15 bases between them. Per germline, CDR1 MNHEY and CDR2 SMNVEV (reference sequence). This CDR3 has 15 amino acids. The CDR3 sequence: CASSSFPQQNNEQFF. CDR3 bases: TGTGCCAGCAGTTCCTTCCCCCAACAGAACAATGAGCAGTTCTTC.

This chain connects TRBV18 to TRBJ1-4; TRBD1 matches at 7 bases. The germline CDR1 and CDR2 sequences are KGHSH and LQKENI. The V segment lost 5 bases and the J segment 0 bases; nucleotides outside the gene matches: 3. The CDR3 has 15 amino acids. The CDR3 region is CASSDRAATNEKLFF. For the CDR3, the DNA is TGTGCCAGCTCAGACAGGGCCGCAACTAATGAAAAACTGTTTTTT.

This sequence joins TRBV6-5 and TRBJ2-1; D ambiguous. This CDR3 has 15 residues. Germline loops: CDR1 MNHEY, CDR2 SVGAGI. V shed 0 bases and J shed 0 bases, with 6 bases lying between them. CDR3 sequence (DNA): TGTGCCAGCAGTTACTCCCGGAGCTCCTACAATGAGCAGTTCTTC. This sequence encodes CASSYSRSSYNEQFF.

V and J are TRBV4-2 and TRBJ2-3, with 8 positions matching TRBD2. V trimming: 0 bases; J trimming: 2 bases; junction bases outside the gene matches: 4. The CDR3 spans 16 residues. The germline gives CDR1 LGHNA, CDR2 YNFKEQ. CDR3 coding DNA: TGTGCCAGCAGCCAAGAAGCGACTAGCGTCACAGATACGCAGTATTTT. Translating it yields CASSQEATSVTDTQYF.

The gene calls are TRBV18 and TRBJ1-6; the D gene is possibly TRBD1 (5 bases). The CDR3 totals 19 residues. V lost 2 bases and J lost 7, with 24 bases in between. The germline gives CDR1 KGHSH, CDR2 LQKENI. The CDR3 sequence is CASSPWPSIRDLKNSPLHF. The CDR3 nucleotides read TGTGCCAGCTCACCATGGCCTAGTATCCGGGACTTAAAAAATTCACCCCTCCACTTT.

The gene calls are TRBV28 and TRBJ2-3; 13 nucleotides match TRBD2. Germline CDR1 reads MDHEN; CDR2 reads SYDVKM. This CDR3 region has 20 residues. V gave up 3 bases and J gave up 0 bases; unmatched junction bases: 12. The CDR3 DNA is TGTGCCAGCAGTTTCTTGTCTCGACTAGCGGGGGGCAAAAGCACAGATACGCAGTATTTT. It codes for CASSFLSRLAGGKSTDTQYF.

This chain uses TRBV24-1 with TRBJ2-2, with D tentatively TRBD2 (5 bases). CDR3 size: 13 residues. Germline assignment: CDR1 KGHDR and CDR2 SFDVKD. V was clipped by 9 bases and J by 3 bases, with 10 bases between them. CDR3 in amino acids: CATAAEDTGELFF. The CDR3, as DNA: TGTGCCACCGCGGCGGAGGACACCGGGGAGCTGTTTTTT.

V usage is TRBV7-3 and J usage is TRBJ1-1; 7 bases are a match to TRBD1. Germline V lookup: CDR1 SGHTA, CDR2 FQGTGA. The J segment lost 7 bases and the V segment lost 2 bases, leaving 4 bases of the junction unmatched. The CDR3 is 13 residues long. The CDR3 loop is CASSLERDSEAFF. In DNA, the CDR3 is TGTGCCAGCAGCTTAGAAAGGGACAGTGAAGCTTTCTTT.

The CDR3 is CATSTSGEADTQYF. CDR3 coding DNA: TGTGCCACCTCGACTAGCGGGGAGGCAGATACGCAGTATTTT. The V gene is TRBV15, the J gene TRBJ2-3, with 11 bases fitting TRBD2. The CDR3 extends over 14 amino acids. Per the germline V gene, CDR1 is LNHNV and CDR2 is YYDKDF (reference sequence). V lost 8 bases to trimming and J lost 4 bases; unmatched junction nucleotides: 5.

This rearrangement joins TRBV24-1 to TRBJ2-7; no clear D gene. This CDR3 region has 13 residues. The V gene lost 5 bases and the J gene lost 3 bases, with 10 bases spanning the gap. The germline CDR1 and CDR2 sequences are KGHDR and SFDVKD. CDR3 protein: CATSAAGYYEQYF. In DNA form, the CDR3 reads TGTGCCACCAGTGCGGCCGGGTACTACGAGCAGTACTTC.

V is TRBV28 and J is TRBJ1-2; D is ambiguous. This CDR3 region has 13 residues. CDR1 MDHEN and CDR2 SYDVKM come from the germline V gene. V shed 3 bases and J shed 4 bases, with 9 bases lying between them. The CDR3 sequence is CASSFEAVYGYTF. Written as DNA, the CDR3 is TGTGCCAGCAGTTTTGAGGCGGTCTATGGCTACACCTTC.

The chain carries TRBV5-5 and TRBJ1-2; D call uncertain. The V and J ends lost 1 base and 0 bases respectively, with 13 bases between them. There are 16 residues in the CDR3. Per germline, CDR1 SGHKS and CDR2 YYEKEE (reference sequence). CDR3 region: CASSLSVGVSNYGYTF. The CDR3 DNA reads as TGTGCCAGCAGCTTGTCGGTCGGGGTTTCTAACTATGGCTACACCTTC.

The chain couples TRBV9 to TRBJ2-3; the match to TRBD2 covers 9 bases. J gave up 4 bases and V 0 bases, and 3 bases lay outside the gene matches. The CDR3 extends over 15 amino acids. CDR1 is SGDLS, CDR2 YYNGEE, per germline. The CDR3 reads CASSVASGAADTQYF. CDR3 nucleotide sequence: TGTGCCAGCAGCGTAGCTAGCGGGGCCGCAGATACGCAGTATTTT.